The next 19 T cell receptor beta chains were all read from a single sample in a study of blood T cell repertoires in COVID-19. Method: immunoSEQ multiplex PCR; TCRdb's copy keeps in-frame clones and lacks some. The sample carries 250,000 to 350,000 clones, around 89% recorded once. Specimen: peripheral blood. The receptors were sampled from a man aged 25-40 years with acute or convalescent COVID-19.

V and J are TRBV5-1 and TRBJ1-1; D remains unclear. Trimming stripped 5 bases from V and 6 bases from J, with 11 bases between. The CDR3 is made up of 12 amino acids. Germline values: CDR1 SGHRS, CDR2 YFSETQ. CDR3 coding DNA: TGCGCCAGCAGGTTCGAGAGCGCTGAAGCTTTCTTT. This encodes CASRFESAEAFF.

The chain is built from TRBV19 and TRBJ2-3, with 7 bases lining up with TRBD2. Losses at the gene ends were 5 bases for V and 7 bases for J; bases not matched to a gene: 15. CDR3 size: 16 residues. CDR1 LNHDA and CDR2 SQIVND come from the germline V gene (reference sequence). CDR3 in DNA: TGTGCCAGTAGTGCCCGGACTAGTTTCGATGTGAATACGCAGTATTTT. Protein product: CASSARTSFDVNTQYF.

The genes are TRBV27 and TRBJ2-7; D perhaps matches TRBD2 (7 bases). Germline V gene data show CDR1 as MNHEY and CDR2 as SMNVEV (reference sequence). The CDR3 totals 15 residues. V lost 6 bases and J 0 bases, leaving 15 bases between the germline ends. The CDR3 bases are TGTGCCAGCAGACTAGGGGGGGAAAGCTCCTACGAGCAGTACTTC. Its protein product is CASRLGGESSYEQYF.

CDR3 sequence (DNA): TGCGCCAGCAGTCAACCGGGTTCGAACACCATATATTTT. Translating gives CASSQPGSNTIYF. This chain joins TRBV23-1 and TRBJ1-3; D is ambiguous. TRBV23-1 falls under the ORF class, with uncertain function. CDR3 length: 13 amino acids. The V and J ends lost 2 bases and 7 bases respectively, with 9 bases between them.

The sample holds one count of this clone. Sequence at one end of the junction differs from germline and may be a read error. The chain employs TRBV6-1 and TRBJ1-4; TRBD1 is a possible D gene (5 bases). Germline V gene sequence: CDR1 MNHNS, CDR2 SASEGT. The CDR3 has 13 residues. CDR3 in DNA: TGTGCCAGCAGTGAAGCAGTGGCAAGGACATCCCGTTTT. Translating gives CASSEAVARTSRF.

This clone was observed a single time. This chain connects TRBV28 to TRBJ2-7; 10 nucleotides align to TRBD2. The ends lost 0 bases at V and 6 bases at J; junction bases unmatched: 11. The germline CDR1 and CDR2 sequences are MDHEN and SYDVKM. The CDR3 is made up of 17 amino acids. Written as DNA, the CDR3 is TGTGCCAGCAGTTTATGGTCTAGCGGGAGTTTCGGGGTCGAGCAGTACTTC. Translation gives CASSLWSSGSFGVEQYF.

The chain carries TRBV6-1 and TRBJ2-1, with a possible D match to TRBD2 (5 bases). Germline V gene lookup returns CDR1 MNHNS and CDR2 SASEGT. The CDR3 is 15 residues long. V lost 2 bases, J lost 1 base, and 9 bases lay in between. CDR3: CASSERSGSYNEQFF. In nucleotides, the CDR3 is TGTGCCAGCAGTGAAAGGAGCGGATCCTACAATGAGCAGTTCTTC.

CDR3 sequence (DNA): TGCGCCAGCAGACTTGGGACTAGCGGGATGGAGACCCAGTACTTC. This encodes CASRLGTSGMETQYF. The gene calls are TRBV5-1 and TRBJ2-5; TRBD2 matches at 13 bases. In germline, CDR1 is SGHRS, CDR2 YFSETQ. Trimming at V came to 5 bases and at J to 5 bases, leaving 6 bases not matched to a gene. This CDR3 has 15 residues.

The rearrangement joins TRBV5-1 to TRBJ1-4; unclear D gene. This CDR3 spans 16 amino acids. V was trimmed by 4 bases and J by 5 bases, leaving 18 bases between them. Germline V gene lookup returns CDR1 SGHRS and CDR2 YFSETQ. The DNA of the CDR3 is TGCGCCAGCAGCCTGGCGGGATTTCAGATCAATGAAAAACTGTTTTTT. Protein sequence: CASSLAGFQINEKLFF.

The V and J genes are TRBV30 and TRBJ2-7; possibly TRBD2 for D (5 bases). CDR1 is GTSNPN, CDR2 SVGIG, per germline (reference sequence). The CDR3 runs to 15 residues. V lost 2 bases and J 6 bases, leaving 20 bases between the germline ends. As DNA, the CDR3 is TGTGCCTGGAGTACTACTATCACTAGGATTGGCGAGCAGTACTTC. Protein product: CAWSTTITRIGEQYF.

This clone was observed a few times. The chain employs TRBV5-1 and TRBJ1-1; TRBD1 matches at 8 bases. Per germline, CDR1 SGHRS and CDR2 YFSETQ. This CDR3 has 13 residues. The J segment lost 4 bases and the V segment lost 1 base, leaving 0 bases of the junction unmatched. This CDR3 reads CASSLTGGTEAFF. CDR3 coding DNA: TGCGCCAGCAGCTTGACAGGGGGCACTGAAGCTTTCTTT. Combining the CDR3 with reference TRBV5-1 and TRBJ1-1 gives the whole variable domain KAGVTQTPRYLIKTRGQQVTLSCSPISGHRSVSWYQQTPGQGLQFLFEYFSETQRNKGNFPGRFSGRQFSNSRSEMNVSTLELGDSALYLCASSLTGGTEAFFGQGTRLTVV.

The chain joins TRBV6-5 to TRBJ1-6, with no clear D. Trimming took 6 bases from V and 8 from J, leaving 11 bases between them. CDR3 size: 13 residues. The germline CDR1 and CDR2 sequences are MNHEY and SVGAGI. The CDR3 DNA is TGTGCCAGCAGGCGACACTCTGATTCACCCCTCCACTTT. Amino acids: CASRRHSDSPLHF.

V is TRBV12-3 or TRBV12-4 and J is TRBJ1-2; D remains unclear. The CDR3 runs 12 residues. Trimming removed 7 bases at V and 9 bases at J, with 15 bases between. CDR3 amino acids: CASTLGEGRYTF. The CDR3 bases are TGTGCCAGCACCCTTGGGGAGGGCCGCTACACCTTC.

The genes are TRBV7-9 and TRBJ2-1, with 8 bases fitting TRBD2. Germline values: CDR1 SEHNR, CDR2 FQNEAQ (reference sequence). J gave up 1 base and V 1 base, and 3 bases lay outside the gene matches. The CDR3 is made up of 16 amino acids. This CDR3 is CASSLDLAGSYNEQFF. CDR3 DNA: TGTGCCAGCAGCTTAGATCTAGCGGGTTCCTACAATGAGCAGTTCTTC.

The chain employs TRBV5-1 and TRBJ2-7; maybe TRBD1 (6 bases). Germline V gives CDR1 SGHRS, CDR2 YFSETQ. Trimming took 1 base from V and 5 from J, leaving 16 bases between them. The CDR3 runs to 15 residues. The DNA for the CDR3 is TGCGCCAGCAGCTTGAAGCTGGGGGCAGTAGACGAGCAGTACTTC. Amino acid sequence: CASSLKLGAVDEQYF.

In DNA, the CDR3 is TGTGCCAGCAGCAAGGGCTCCGGAGAGACCCAGTACTTC. It is translated as CASSKGSGETQYF. V gene TRBV21-1 combines with J gene TRBJ2-5; TRBD1 is the table's D call, not checked against the DNA. TRBV21-1 constitutes a pseudogene. CDR3 length: 13 amino acids.

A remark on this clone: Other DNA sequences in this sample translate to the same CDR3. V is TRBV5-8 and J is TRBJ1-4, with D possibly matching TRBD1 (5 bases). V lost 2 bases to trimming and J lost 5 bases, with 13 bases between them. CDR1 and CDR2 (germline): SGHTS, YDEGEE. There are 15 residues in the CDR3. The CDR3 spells CASSLAGRVNEKLFF. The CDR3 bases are TGTGCCAGCAGCTTAGCGGGCAGGGTGAATGAAAAACTGTTTTTT. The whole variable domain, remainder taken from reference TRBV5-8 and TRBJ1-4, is EAGVTQSPTHLIKTRGQQATLRCSPISGHTSVYWYQQALGLGLQFLLWYDEGEERNRGNFPPRFSGRQFPNYSSELNVNALELEDSALYLCASSLAGRVNEKLFFGSGTQLSVL.

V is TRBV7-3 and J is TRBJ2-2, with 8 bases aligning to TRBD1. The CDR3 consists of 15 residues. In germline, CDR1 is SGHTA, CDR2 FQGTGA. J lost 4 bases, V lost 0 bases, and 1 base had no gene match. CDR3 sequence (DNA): TGTGCCAGCAGCTTAACGGGGACAGGCACCGGGGAGCTGTTTTTT. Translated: CASSLTGTGTGELFF.

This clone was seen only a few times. The CDR3 DNA sequence: TGCGCCAGCAGCTCGAGCGGGGGGCGGGAGACCCAGTACTTC. Translated: CASSSSGGRETQYF. The chain joins TRBV5-1 to TRBJ2-5; 9 positions match TRBD2. The germline V gene encodes CDR1 SGHRS and CDR2 YFSETQ. With 3 bases clipped from V and 5 bases from J, the junction kept 5 bases outside the gene matches. The CDR3 is 14 amino acids.